This paragraph covers one T cell receptor (beta chain) sequence. The antigen remains undetermined. The assay was immunoSEQ multiplex PCR, and TCRdb's table has in-frame clones only and misses some. Of roughly 40,000 clones listed, over 80% are singletons. The sample is drawn from a study of PD-1 blockade in classical Hodgkin lymphoma. Regarding the study as a whole: Researchers reported that CD4+ TCR diversity, though not CD8+, rose significantly by C4D1.

Brentuximab vedotin exposure varied among the patients, all of whom had relapsed after autologous stem cell transplantation. The CDR3 has 13 residues. CDR1 MGHRA and CDR2 YSYEKL come from the germline V gene. Trimming left V 1 base short and J 2 bases short, with 5 bases between. Here the sequenced sample was peripheral blood mononuclear cells (PBMCs), taken at baseline. The V and J genes are TRBV4-1 and TRBJ1-2; the D is unclear. The TCR comes from a human donor with classical Hodgkin lymphoma. CDR3 bases: TGCGCCAGCAGCCAAGCACAGAACTATGGCTACACCTTC. Its protein product is CASSQAQNYGYTF.